This is a list of T cell receptor beta chains from one sample in a study of blood T cells in healthy people across ages. TCRdb re-called the 5' RACE reads through MiXCR, storing one row per CDR3 protein. This sample carries about a million distinct CDR3 sequences, more than 30% of them seen once, and the ten largest clones take around 12%. The sequencing input was blood. The receptors shown here come from a man younger than 35 in good health. Each CDR3 is given with its conserved first and last residue. A D gene is named only where the DNA matches it firmly. Only part of the rows carry a size: once, few, many, or a class if the clone is expanded.

.	TRBV4-2	TRBJ2-1	.	CASSQGEPYNEQFF	TGTGCCAGCAGCCAAGGGGAGCCCTACAATGAGCAGTTCTTC
few	TRBV11-2	TRBJ2-3	TRBD2	CASSLVRLAGDRLEDTQYF	TGTGCCAGCAGCTTAGTGAGGCTAGCGGGGGACAGGTTAGAAGATACGCAGTATTTT
.	TRBV5-1	TRBJ2-3	.	CASSFGYTDMQYF	TGCGCCAGCAGCTTTGGATACACAGATATGCAGTATTTT
.	TRBV5-4	TRBJ2-3	TRBD2	CASSFGGLADRTDTQYF	TGTGCCAGCAGCTTCGGGGGACTAGCGGACCGCACAGATACGCAGTATTTT
few	TRBV3-1	TRBJ2-1	.	CASSQSRHEQFF	TGTGCCAGCAGCCAATCTCGGCATGAGCAGTTCTTC
few	TRBV20-1	TRBJ1-2	TRBD1	CSALDRVYGYTF	TGCAGTGCTCTGGACAGGGTCTATGGCTACACCTTC
.	TRBV6-5	TRBJ1-2	.	CASSPDRRGRNYGYTF	TGTGCCAGCAGCCCCGACCGGAGGGGACGGAACTATGGCTACACCTTC
.	TRBV5-6	TRBJ1-3	.	CASSLDLPSGNTIYF	TGTGCCAGCAGCTTGGATCTTCCCTCTGGAAACACCATATATTTT
.	TRBV5-1	TRBJ1-1	TRBD1	CASSPPGQGSTEAFF	TGCGCCAGCAGCCCCCCTGGACAGGGGAGCACTGAAGCTTTCTTT
.	TRBV4-1	TRBJ2-7	TRBD2	CASSQEPAGGYEQYF	TGCGCCAGCAGCCAAGAACCAGCGGGGGGCTACGAGCAGTACTTC
once	TRBV20-1	TRBJ1-2	.	CSARDDGTSYGYTF	TGCAGTGCTAGGGACGACGGGACATCCTATGGCTACACCTTC
.	TRBV20-1	TRBJ1-1	.	CSARDPRTENTEAFF	TGCAGTGCTAGAGATCCACGGACAGAAAACACTGAAGCTTTCTTT
.	TRBV12-3/TRBV12-4	TRBJ2-3	.	CASSFGTLGTDTQYF	TGTGCCAGCAGTTTTGGGACCCTCGGCACAGATACGCAGTATTTT
.	TRBV4-2	TRBJ2-7	TRBD1	CASSQEGQGRYNEQYF	TGTGCCAGCAGCCAAGAAGGACAGGGACGGTACAATGAGCAGTACTTC
few	TRBV27	TRBJ1-6	.	CASGTGTSGSPLHF	TGTGCCAGCGGTACAGGGACCTCAGGTTCACCCCTCCACTTT
.	TRBV15	TRBJ1-1	.	CATSRVTGYTEAFF	TGTGCCACCAGCAGAGTGACAGGCTACACTGAAGCTTTCTTT
few	TRBV12-3/TRBV12-4	TRBJ1-1	TRBD1	CASTTGQGGDTEAFF	TGTGCCAGCACCACGGGACAGGGAGGGGACACTGAAGCTTTCTTT
once	TRBV5-1	TRBJ1-5	TRBD1	CASSPQGGGTNQPQHF	TGCGCCAGCAGCCCTCAGGGGGGCGGAACAAATCAGCCCCAGCATTTT
.	TRBV27	TRBJ2-5	.	CASRSFRELYF	TGTGCCAGCAGGTCCTTTCGTGAGTTGTACTTC
.	TRBV15	TRBJ2-3	.	CATSREAVADYTQYF	TGTGCCACCAGCAGAGAAGCGGTGGCGGACTATACGCAGTATTTT
few	TRBV7-6	TRBJ2-7	.	CASSNGWGIMSYEQYF	TGTGCCAGCAGCAACGGGTGGGGAATTATGTCCTACGAGCAGTACTTC
.	TRBV5-1	TRBJ2-3	.	CASSVPDTKRADTQYF	TGCGCCAGCAGCGTTCCGGACACCAAAAGGGCAGATACGCAGTATTTT
.	TRBV9	TRBJ2-5	.	CASSVNSGDLETQYF	TGTGCCAGCAGCGTCAACTCGGGGGATCTTGAGACCCAGTACTTC